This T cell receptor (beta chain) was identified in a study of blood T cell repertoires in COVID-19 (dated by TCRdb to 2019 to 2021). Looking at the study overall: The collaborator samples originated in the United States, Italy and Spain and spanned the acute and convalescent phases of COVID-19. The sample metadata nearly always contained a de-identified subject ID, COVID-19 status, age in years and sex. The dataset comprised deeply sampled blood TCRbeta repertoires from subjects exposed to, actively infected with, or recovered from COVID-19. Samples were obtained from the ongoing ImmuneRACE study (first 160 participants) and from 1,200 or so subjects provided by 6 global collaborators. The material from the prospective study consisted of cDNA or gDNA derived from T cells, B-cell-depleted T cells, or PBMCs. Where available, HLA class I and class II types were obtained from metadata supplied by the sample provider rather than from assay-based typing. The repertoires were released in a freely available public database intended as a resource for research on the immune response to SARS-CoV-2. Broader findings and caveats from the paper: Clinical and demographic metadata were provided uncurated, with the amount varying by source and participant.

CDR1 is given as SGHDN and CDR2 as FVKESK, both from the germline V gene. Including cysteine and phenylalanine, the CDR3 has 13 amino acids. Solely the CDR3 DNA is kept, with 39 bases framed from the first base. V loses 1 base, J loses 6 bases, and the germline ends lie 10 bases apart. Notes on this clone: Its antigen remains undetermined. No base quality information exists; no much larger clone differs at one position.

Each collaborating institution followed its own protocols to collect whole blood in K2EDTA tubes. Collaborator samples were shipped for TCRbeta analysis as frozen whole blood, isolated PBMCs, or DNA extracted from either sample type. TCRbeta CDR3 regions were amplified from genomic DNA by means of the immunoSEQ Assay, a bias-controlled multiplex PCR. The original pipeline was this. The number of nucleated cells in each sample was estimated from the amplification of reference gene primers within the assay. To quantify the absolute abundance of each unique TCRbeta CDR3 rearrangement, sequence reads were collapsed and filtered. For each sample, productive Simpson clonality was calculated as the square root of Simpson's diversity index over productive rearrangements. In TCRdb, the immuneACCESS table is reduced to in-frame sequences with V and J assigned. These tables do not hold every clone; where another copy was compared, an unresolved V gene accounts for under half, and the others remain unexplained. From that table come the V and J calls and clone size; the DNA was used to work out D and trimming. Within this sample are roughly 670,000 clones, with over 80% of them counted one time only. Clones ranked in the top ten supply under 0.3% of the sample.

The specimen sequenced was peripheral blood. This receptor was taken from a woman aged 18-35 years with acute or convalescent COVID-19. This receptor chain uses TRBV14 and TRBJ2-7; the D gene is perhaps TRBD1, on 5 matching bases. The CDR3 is CASSQVRGTEQYF. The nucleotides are TGTGCCAGCAGCCAAGTAAGGGGAACCGAGCAGTACTTC.